Listed here are 27 T cell receptor beta chains from one sample, sequenced in a study of T cell clones after liver transplantation. The assay was immunoSEQ multiplex PCR, and TCRdb's table has in-frame clones only and misses some. The sample has around 18,000 clones, 75% to 90% seen once; the top ten hold 10% to 15%. Material: CD8+ T cells from blood, obtained around 42 months after liver transplant. All receptors derive from a human patient who received a liver transplant. A subset of T cells may come from the graft donor.

The rearrangement uses TRBV6-1 and TRBJ1-5; D remains ambiguous. The V gene lost 3 bases and the J gene lost 4 bases, with 1 base spanning the gap. Germline-derived CDR1 and CDR2 are MNHNS and SASEGT. The CDR3 is made up of 11 amino acids. The CDR3 reads CASSENQPQHF. Written as DNA, the CDR3 is TGTGCCAGCAGTGAGAATCAGCCCCAGCATTTT.

J is TRBJ2-7 and V is TRBV7-9; D assignment may be TRBD1 or TRBD2 (6 bases each). V was trimmed by 7 bases and J by 2 bases, leaving 12 bases between them. Germline-derived CDR1 and CDR2 are SEHNR and FQNEAQ (reference sequence). There are 13 residues in the CDR3. The chain's CDR3 is CASTGAAAYEQYF. The CDR3 nucleotides read TGTGCCAGCACGGGGGCAGCGGCCTACGAGCAGTACTTC.

V gene TRBV27 combines with J gene TRBJ1-5; possibly TRBD1 for D (6 bases). CDR3 length equals 14 residues. With 3 bases removed from V and 0 bases from J, the gap between germline ends came to 6 bases. Germline V CDR1 and CDR2: MNHEY, SMNVEV (reference sequence). CDR3 DNA sequence: TGTGCCAGCAGTTTGACAGGTAGCAATCAGCCCCAGCATTTT. This gives the protein CASSLTGSNQPQHF.

V usage is TRBV27 and J usage is TRBJ2-1; TRBD2 matches 9 bases. J gave up 5 bases and V 6 bases, and 8 bases lay outside the gene matches. The CDR3 has 15 amino acids. Germline CDR1 reads MNHEY; CDR2 reads SMNVEV (reference sequence). CDR3 bases: TGTGCCAGCAGCTGGCCGGGACTAGCCAACAATGAGCAGTTCTTC. It yields the protein CASSWPGLANNEQFF.

The gene calls are TRBV6-5 and TRBJ2-3; tentatively, D is TRBD2 (5 bases). V was cut by 0 bases and J by 1 base, with 8 bases left in between. The CDR3 has 15 amino acids. Per germline, CDR1 MNHEY and CDR2 SVGAGI. DNA of the CDR3: TGTGCCAGCAGTTACTCGTCGCGGGGCACAGATACGCAGTATTTT. Amino acids: CASSYSSRGTDTQYF.

CDR3 nucleotides: TGTGCCAGCAGTGAACTAGCGTGGGGTCGGGAGCAGTTCTTC. Translation: CASSELAWGREQFF. The genes are TRBV6-4 and TRBJ2-1; 7 nucleotides align to TRBD2. CDR3 length equals 14 residues. Germline loops: CDR1 MRHNA, CDR2 SNTAGT. The J segment lost 10 bases and the V segment lost 3 bases, leaving 9 bases of the junction unmatched.

DNA for the CDR3: TGTGCCGCCCGGGGGAGGGACACTGAAGCTTTCTTT. Translated, it gives CAARGRDTEAFF. This sequence joins TRBV6-5 and TRBJ1-1; a possible D gene is TRBD1 (5 bases). V was pared by 11 bases and J by 3 bases, with 13 bases between. The CDR3 spans 12 residues. Germline CDR1 MNHEY, CDR2 SVGAGI.

The V gene is TRBV5-1, the J gene TRBJ1-1; D is ambiguous. CDR1 SGHRS and CDR2 YFSETQ come from the germline V gene. Trimming left V 0 bases short and J 0 bases short, with 15 bases between. The CDR3 is 17 amino acids. CDR3: CASSLGLEQPMNTEAFF. Here the CDR3 DNA reads TGCGCCAGCAGCTTGGGTCTCGAACAACCCATGAACACTGAAGCTTTCTTT.

DNA of the CDR3: TGTGCCAGCAGCTTGGCGGAGGGCTACAATGAGCAGTTCTTC. As protein: CASSLAEGYNEQFF. This chain connects TRBV5-4 to TRBJ2-1, with D possibly matching TRBD2 (6 bases). Germline assignment: CDR1 SGHNT and CDR2 YYREEE (reference sequence). Trimming took 0 bases from V and 3 from J, leaving 7 bases between them. CDR3 length equals 14 residues.

The chain carries TRBV11-2 and TRBJ2-3, with D possibly matching TRBD2 (7 bases). The germline V and J ends were trimmed by 3 bases and 4 bases, with 20 bases remaining between them. The CDR3 length is 17 residues. Germline values: CDR1 SGHAT, CDR2 FQNNGV. CDR3 sequence: CASSFTRRGGMPDTQYF. CDR3 in DNA: TGTGCCAGCAGCTTCACCCGCAGGGGAGGGATGCCAGATACGCAGTATTTT.

V and J are TRBV7-6 and TRBJ2-7; D is uncertain. The V end was cut by 6 bases, the J end by 2 bases, with 8 bases between. This CDR3 region has 12 residues. CDR1 SGHVS and CDR2 FNYEAQ come from the germline V gene. The CDR3 reads CASSLQPYEQYF. The CDR3 region has the DNA TGTGCCAGCAGTCTTCAACCCTACGAGCAGTACTTC.

In DNA form, the CDR3 reads TGTGCCAGCAGCTCAGTGGGACAGGTCAGCTCCTACGAGCAGTACTTC. This translates into CASSSVGQVSSYEQYF. V is TRBV7-9 and J is TRBJ2-7; TRBD1 matches 8 bases. V was pared by 4 bases and J by 0 bases, with 8 bases of the junction left unmatched. CDR3 length: 16 residues. Per germline, CDR1 SEHNR and CDR2 FQNEAQ (reference sequence).

This clone was detected only a few times. The rearrangement uses TRBV19 and TRBJ1-2, with 8 bases identical to TRBD1. V was clipped by 5 bases and J by 5 bases; unmatched bases: 4. The CDR3 is made up of 13 amino acids. Germline assignment: CDR1 LNHDA and CDR2 SQIVND (reference sequence). This chain's CDR3 is CASSWGQAYGYTF. The CDR3 coding sequence is TGTGCCAGTAGTTGGGGACAGGCGTATGGCTACACCTTC.

V gene TRBV19 combines with J gene TRBJ1-2; no definite D call. The V and J ends lost 3 bases and 0 bases respectively, with 8 bases between them. Germline V gene lookup returns CDR1 LNHDA and CDR2 SQIVND (reference sequence). This CDR3 region has 14 residues. In DNA, the CDR3 is TGTGCCAGTAGTATCGAACGGGCTAACTATGGCTACACCTTC. It yields the protein CASSIERANYGYTF.

This sequence joins TRBV5-4 and TRBJ2-7, with no clear D. V lost 2 bases and J 1 base, leaving 10 bases between the germline ends. The germline gives CDR1 SGHNT, CDR2 YYREEE (reference sequence). CDR3 length: 14 amino acids. CDR3 loop: CASSLDQGSYEQYF. The CDR3 DNA is TGTGCCAGCAGCTTAGATCAAGGTTCCTACGAGCAGTACTTC.

This clone rates as large. CDR3 sequence: CASSWDRGLSGLNTEAFF. CDR3 nucleotide sequence: TGTGCCAGCAGCTGGGACAGGGGGCTCTCCGGACTGAACACTGAAGCTTTCTTT. The chain carries TRBV7-8 and TRBJ1-1; TRBD1 matches at 12 bases. The germline gives CDR1 SGHVS, CDR2 FQNEAQ. This CDR3 contains 18 residues. V lost 4 bases and J lost 0; bases outside the gene matches: 9.

This clone appeared a single time. The chain is built from TRBV27 and TRBJ2-2, with D unresolved. CDR1 MNHEY and CDR2 SMNVEV come from the germline V gene (reference sequence). The V end was cut by 2 bases, the J end by 2 bases, with 9 bases between. The CDR3 loop spans 15 amino acids. The CDR3 DNA follows: TGTGCCAGCAGTTTACTCTCGCCCAACACCGGGGAGCTGTTTTTT. Its translation: CASSLLSPNTGELFF.

The V and J genes are TRBV11-2 and TRBJ2-1, with D perhaps TRBD1 (5 bases). Germline V gives CDR1 SGHAT, CDR2 FQNNGV. There are 15 residues in the CDR3. Trimming stripped 2 bases from V and 3 bases from J, with 11 bases between. CDR3 loop: CASSLWTPDYNEQFF. For the CDR3, the DNA is TGTGCCAGCAGCTTATGGACACCTGACTACAATGAGCAGTTCTTC.

This clone was seen a few times. V and J are TRBV11-2 and TRBJ2-7, with D tentatively TRBD2 (5 bases). Trimming removed 5 bases from V and 6 bases from J, with 8 bases in between. Germline CDR1 and CDR2: SGHAT and FQNNGV. The CDR3 length is 11 residues. As DNA, the CDR3 is TGTGCCAGCAGCATCGGACTCGAGCAGTACTTC. Its translation: CASSIGLEQYF.

The chain links TRBV5-4 to TRBJ1-1, with 9 bases identical to TRBD1. CDR3 size: 14 residues. Germline CDR1 SGHNT, CDR2 YYREEE (reference sequence). The V gene end was trimmed by 4 bases and the J gene end by 6 bases; junction bases not matched to a gene: 7. CDR3 amino acids: CASSVRDRVSEAFF. The CDR3 DNA is TGTGCCAGCAGCGTCCGGGACAGGGTGTCTGAAGCTTTCTTT.

Here the CDR3 reads CASSEEGHHGSYGYTF. CDR3 coding DNA: TGTGCCAGCAGTGAAGAGGGACACCATGGTTCCTATGGCTACACCTTC. The chain is built from TRBV6-1 and TRBJ1-2; weak D call: TRBD1 (6 bases). CDR3 length: 16 residues. V shed 1 base and J shed 4 bases, with 16 bases lying between them. Germline V CDR1 and CDR2: MNHNS, SASEGT.

CDR3 nucleotides: TGTGCCAGCAGTTTACTGGAAGGGAGTTACAATGAGCAGTTCTTC. Protein sequence: CASSLLEGSYNEQFF. The J gene is TRBJ2-1, the V gene TRBV28, with D tentatively TRBD2 (5 bases). The CDR3 totals 15 residues. Germline CDR1 is MDHEN and CDR2 is SYDVKM. The V end lost 2 bases, the J end lost 4 bases, and 12 bases lay between the germline ends.

Here the CDR3 reads CASSLLAGPGTQYF. The CDR3 nucleotides are TGTGCCAGCAGTTTACTAGCGGGGCCAGGGACGCAGTATTTT. The chain is built from TRBV28 and TRBJ2-3; 9 nucleotides line up with TRBD2. This CDR3 comprises 14 residues. Germline V gene data show CDR1 as MDHEN and CDR2 as SYDVKM. V lost 2 bases, J lost 9 bases, and 6 bases stayed unmatched.

CDR3 DNA: TGCGCCAGCAGCCGCGGACAGGGGGAAGCTTTCTTT. It specifies CASSRGQGEAFF. This chain uses TRBV4-1 with TRBJ1-1; 9 bases line up with TRBD1. The length of the CDR3 is 12 residues. Germline V gene data show CDR1 as MGHRA and CDR2 as YSYEKL. V dropped 4 bases and J dropped 8; count of bases not matched to a gene: 2.

This chain connects TRBV6-7 to TRBJ1-5; D not resolved. TRBV6-7 is annotated as an ORF whose role is uncertain. CDR3 length: 11 residues. V lost 8 bases, J lost 6 bases, and 8 bases lay in between. CDR3: CASSSLQPQHF. The DNA of the CDR3 is TGTGCCAGCTCCTCACTTCAGCCCCAGCATTTT.

V gene TRBV7-2 combines with J gene TRBJ1-1; D may be TRBD1 (5 bases). The V gene lost 2 bases and the J gene lost 3 bases, with 13 bases spanning the gap. This CDR3 is built from 15 residues. Germline assignment: CDR1 SGHTA and CDR2 FQGNSA. The CDR3 DNA follows: TGTGCCAGCAGCTTACCCTTTGGGGGGGACACTGAAGCTTTCTTT. Its protein product is CASSLPFGGDTEAFF.

CDR3 bases: TGTGCCAGTAGTACCACCGGGAGCTATGGCTACACCTTC. Its protein product is CASSTTGSYGYTF. The genes are TRBV19 and TRBJ1-2; D is uncertain. Deletions cut 4 bases from V and 4 bases from J, with 10 bases between. Looked up from germline, CDR1 is LNHDA and CDR2 is SQIVND (reference sequence). The CDR3 totals 13 residues.